The clone carrying this T cell receptor (beta chain) has a single count. Its antigen is undetermined. The CDR3 contains 18 residues. V gave up 0 bases and J gave up 0 bases, with 16 bases separating them. Germline V gene data show CDR1 as SGHNT and CDR2 as YYREEE (reference sequence). These data come from a study of shared clonotypes between healthy human individuals. Study-wide context: Donor composition was a couple of women and a few men, aged 18 to 49.

Study findings and constraints: Sequencing depth was a factor that was expected to affect clonotype sharing among donors.

The method was immunoSEQ multiplex PCR; TCRdb's version includes in-frame clones alone and lacks a portion of them. The sample has around 2.5 million clones, 80% to 95% seen once. The chain links TRBV5-4 to TRBJ2-1; D unresolved. The sample comprised naive CD4+ T cells from PBMCs. Specified subset: CD45RA+ positively selected. The sequence derives from a man in his late teens or twenties in good health. Some clones in this sample may be carry-over from other donors' samples. The CDR3 loop reads CASSLGPFSVLSYNEQFF. CDR3 bases: TGTGCCAGCAGCTTGGGGCCCTTCTCGGTTCTCTCCTACAATGAGCAGTTCTTC.